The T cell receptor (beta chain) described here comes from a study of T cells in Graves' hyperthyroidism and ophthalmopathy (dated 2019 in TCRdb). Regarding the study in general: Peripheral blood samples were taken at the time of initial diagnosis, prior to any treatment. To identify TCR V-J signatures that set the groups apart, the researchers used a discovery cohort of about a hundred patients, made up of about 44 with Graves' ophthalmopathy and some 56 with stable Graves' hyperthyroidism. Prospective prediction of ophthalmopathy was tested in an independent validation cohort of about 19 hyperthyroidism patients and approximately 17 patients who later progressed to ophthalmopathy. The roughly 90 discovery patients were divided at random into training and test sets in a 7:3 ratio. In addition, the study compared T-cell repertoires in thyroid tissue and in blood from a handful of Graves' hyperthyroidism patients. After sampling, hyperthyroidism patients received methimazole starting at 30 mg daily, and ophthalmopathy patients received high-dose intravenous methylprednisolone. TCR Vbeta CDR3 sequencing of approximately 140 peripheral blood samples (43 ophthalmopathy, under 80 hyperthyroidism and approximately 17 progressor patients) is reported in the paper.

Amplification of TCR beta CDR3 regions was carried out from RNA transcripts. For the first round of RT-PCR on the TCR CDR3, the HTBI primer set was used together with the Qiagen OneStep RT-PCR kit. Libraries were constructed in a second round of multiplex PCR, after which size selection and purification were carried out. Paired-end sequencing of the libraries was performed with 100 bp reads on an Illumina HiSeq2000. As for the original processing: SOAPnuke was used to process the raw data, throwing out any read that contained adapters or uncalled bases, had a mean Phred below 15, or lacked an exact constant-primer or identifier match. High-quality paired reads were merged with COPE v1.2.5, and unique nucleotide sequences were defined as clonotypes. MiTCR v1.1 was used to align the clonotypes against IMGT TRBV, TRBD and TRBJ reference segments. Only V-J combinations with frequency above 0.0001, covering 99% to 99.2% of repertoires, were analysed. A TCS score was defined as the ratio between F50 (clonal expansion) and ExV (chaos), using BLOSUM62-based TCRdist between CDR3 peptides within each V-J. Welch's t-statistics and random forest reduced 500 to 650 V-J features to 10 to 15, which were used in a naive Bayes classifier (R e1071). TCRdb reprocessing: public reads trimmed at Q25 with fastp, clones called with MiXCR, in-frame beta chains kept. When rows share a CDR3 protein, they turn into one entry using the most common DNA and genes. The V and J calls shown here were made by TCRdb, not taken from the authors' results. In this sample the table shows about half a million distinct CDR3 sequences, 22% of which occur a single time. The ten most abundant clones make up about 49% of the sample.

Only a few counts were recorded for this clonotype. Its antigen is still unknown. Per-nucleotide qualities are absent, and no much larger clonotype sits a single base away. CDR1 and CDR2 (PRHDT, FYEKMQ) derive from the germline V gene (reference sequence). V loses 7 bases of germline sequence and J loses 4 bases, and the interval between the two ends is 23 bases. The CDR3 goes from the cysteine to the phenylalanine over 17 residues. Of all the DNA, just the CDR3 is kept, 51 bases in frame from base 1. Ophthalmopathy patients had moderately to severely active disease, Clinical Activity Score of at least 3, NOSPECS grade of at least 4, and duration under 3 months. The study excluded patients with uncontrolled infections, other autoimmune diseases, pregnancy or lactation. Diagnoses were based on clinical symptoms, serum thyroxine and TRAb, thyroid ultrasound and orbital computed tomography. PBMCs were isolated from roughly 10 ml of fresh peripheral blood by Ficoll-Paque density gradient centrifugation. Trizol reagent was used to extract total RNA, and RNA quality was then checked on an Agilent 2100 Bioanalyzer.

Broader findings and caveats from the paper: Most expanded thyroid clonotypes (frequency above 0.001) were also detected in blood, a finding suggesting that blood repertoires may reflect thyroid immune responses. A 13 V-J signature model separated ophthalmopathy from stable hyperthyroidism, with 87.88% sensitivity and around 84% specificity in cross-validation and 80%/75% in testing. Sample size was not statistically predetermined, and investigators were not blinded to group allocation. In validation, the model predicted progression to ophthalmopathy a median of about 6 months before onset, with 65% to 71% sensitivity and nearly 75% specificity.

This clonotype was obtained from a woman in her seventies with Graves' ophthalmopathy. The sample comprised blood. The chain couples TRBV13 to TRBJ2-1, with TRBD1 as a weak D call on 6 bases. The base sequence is TGTGCCAGCACTGGCAGGGGCCGCGCCTTCCCGTACAATGAGCAGTTCTTC. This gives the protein CASTGRGRAFPYNEQFF.